This is a list of T cell receptor beta chains from one sample in a study of radiotherapy plus CTLA-4 blockade in lung cancer. Assay used: immunoSEQ multiplex PCR; TCRdb lists only in-frame clones, some missing. The sample lists about 51,000 clones; approximately 80% were seen once. Material: peripheral blood, obtained from a patient treated with radiotherapy plus ipilimumab. These receptors were obtained from a human donor with non-small cell lung cancer whose response to radiotherapy plus ipilimumab could not be evaluated. Both conserved end residues are part of each CDR3. The D gene is left open where the match is weak. Clone size is shown for a subset of rows, as once, few, many or a class of expanded clone.

V gene: TRBV5-1
J gene: TRBJ2-5
D gene: .
clone size: .
CDR3 DNA: TGCGCCAGCAGCGTAACTAGTGGCCCGGGGACCCAGTACTTC
CDR3 protein: CASSVTSGPGTQYF

V gene: TRBV18
J gene: TRBJ2-3
D gene: .
clone size: few
CDR3 DNA: TGTGCCAGCTCACCAGCGGGATTGTCTAGCACAGATACGCAGTATTTT
CDR3 protein: CASSPAGLSSTDTQYF

V gene: TRBV5-5
J gene: TRBJ2-6
D gene: .
clone size: .
CDR3 DNA: TGTGCCACCACAGGGACCTCTGGGGCCAACGTCCTGACTTTC
CDR3 protein: CATTGTSGANVLTF

V gene: TRBV6-4
J gene: TRBJ2-3
D gene: .
clone size: few
CDR3 DNA: TGTGCCAGCAGTGACACTTTCGGGGCAGATACGCAGTATTTT
CDR3 protein: CASSDTFGADTQYF

V gene: TRBV2
J gene: TRBJ2-3
D gene: TRBD2
clone size: .
CDR3 DNA: TGTGCCAGCAGAGCTGGACTAGCTAATAGGGATACGCAGTATTTT
CDR3 protein: CASRAGLANRDTQYF

V gene: TRBV18
J gene: TRBJ2-7
D gene: .
clone size: .
CDR3 DNA: TGTGCCAGCTCACCACTAGCTAGGCGCGAGCAGTACTTC
CDR3 protein: CASSPLARREQYF

V gene: TRBV9
J gene: TRBJ1-6
D gene: .
clone size: .
CDR3 DNA: TGTGCCAGCAGCGCCCGCTCGGGTACTAATTCACCCCTCCACTTT
CDR3 protein: CASSARSGTNSPLHF

V gene: TRBV7-3
J gene: TRBJ2-3
D gene: TRBD2
clone size: .
CDR3 DNA: TGTGCCAGCAGCTTAAGGGGGGCTAGCGGGAGGGATACGCAGTATTTT
CDR3 protein: CASSLRGASGRDTQYF

V gene: TRBV27
J gene: TRBJ2-7
D gene: TRBD1
clone size: .
CDR3 DNA: TGTGCCAGCAGCCCGACAGGGGGTGCCTACGAGCAGTACTTC
CDR3 protein: CASSPTGGAYEQYF

V gene: TRBV2
J gene: TRBJ2-7
D gene: TRBD2
clone size: .
CDR3 DNA: TGTGCCGGGTCAGGGACGGGGGGCTACGAGCAGTACTTC
CDR3 protein: CAGSGTGGYEQYF

V gene: TRBV9
J gene: TRBJ2-5
D gene: .
clone size: .
CDR3 DNA: TGTGCCAGCAGCGTAGGTGGGGGGCAAGAGACCCAGTACTTC
CDR3 protein: CASSVGGGQETQYF

V gene: TRBV29-1
J gene: TRBJ1-1
D gene: TRBD1
clone size: .
CDR3 DNA: TGCAGCGTGCGGACAGGGGGCGTCACTGAAGCTTTCTTT
CDR3 protein: CSVRTGGVTEAFF

V gene: TRBV2
J gene: TRBJ1-3
D gene: .
clone size: few
CDR3 DNA: TGTGCCAGCAGTACCTCGGGACTGACAGGAAACACCATATATTTT
CDR3 protein: CASSTSGLTGNTIYF

V gene: TRBV9
J gene: TRBJ2-7
D gene: TRBD1
clone size: .
CDR3 DNA: TGTGCCAGCAGCGTAGAGACAGGGGGGATCCACGAGCAGTACTTC
CDR3 protein: CASSVETGGIHEQYF

V gene: TRBV6-6
J gene: TRBJ2-2
D gene: .
clone size: .
CDR3 DNA: TGTGCCAGCACTCAGGCGGGATACACCGGGGAGCTGTTTTTT
CDR3 protein: CASTQAGYTGELFF

V gene: TRBV7-2
J gene: TRBJ1-1
D gene: .
clone size: .
CDR3 DNA: TGTGCCAGCAGCTTGACCACTGGCGGCACTGAAGCTTTCTTT
CDR3 protein: CASSLTTGGTEAFF

V gene: TRBV7-3
J gene: TRBJ2-7
D gene: TRBD2
clone size: .
CDR3 DNA: TGTGCCAGCAGCTCGACCCTTGCTAGCGGGCGAAGGGAGCAGTACTTC
CDR3 protein: CASSSTLASGRREQYF

V gene: TRBV7-9
J gene: TRBJ2-5
D gene: TRBD2
clone size: .
CDR3 DNA: TGTGCCAGCAGCCCGGGTGCGGCTAGCGGGGGCTTCGGGGAGACCCAGTACTTC
CDR3 protein: CASSPGAASGGFGETQYF

V gene: TRBV5-5
J gene: TRBJ2-3
D gene: .
clone size: .
CDR3 DNA: TGTGCCAGCCCAGCCGGGGTTACAGATACGCAGTATTTT
CDR3 protein: CASPAGVTDTQYF

V gene: TRBV5-6
J gene: TRBJ1-6
D gene: .
clone size: .
CDR3 DNA: TGTGCCAGCAGCTTGGCTACCGGGGTTGGCAATTCACCCCTCCACTTT
CDR3 protein: CASSLATGVGNSPLHF

V gene: TRBV27
J gene: TRBJ2-3
D gene: TRBD2
clone size: .
CDR3 DNA: TGTGCCAGCCGAGCGGGAGGTTCCACAGATACGCAGTATTTT
CDR3 protein: CASRAGGSTDTQYF

V gene: TRBV25-1
J gene: TRBJ2-7
D gene: .
clone size: .
CDR3 DNA: TGTGCCAGCAGTAACCAAGCTTACGAGCAGTACTTC
CDR3 protein: CASSNQAYEQYF

V gene: TRBV9
J gene: TRBJ1-2
D gene: .
clone size: .
CDR3 DNA: TGTGCCAGCAGCGTAGATCGGGTTTGGAGTTATGGCTACACCTTC
CDR3 protein: CASSVDRVWSYGYTF